This entry describes one T cell receptor (beta chain). Its antigen specificity is not known. No per-base quality is available; no much larger clone lies one base away. The sample is drawn from a study of vaccination effects on CD4 cells after COVID-19 (dated 2022 in TCRdb). About the study as a whole: Post-vaccine samples across the study were collected a median of 72 days after the second dose, with a range of 14 to 241. The study compared SARS-CoV-2 spike-specific CD4+ TCR repertoires before and after mRNA vaccination in COVID-19 convalescent patients and infection-naive vaccine recipients. Cultures from other donors in the study were sequenced with the Oncomine TCR Beta short-read assay on an Illumina iSeq 100. A total of 10 COVID-19 convalescent patients and a few SARS-CoV-2-naive healthy vaccine recipients were included in the full study. Results and caveats for the whole study, not just this receptor: In healthy vaccine recipients, vaccine-induced clones were almost all SARS-CoV-2 mono-reactive, with only 1 of 255 being cross-reactive with common cold coronaviruses. At late post-vaccination timepoints, both infection-induced and vaccine-induced clones showed marked clonal contraction, consistent with waning T cell responses. The study was limited by a small number of convalescent patients, and early post-infection timepoints were lacking.

Receptor amplification or capture employed the immunoSEQ multiplex PCR assay. DNA from the cultured, isolated CD4+ T cells was subjected to TCR beta CDR3 sequencing. The authors' analysis ran thus. The analysis removed non-productive TCR sequences, trimmed reads to the CDR3 region, and retained only CDR3s that were 7 or more amino acids long. Antigen-specific clonotypes were identified with the MANAFEST web app by comparing expansion in peptide wells against reference cultures. Positive clones required FDR<0.05 expansion versus reference and all other wells, odds ratio above 5, and frequency above 0.1% in two replicate wells. A clonotype was called cross-reactive if it was significantly expanded both in SARS-CoV-2 spike wells and in at least one common cold coronavirus spike condition. Using the stringdist R package, CDR3 similarity was measured by Levenshtein distance, and unrooted trees were constructed with ape in R 3.6.1. TCRdb took over this immuneACCESS table, retaining in-frame rearrangements with V and J assigned. Such tables are incomplete; in checked studies, under half of the missing clones stem from an unresolved V gene, and the remainder is unexplained. The V and J calls and clone size come from that table; D and trimming were worked out from the DNA. A total of approximately 24,000 clones appear in this sample, more than 60% of them only once. The biggest ten clones account for 23% of the sample.

The ViraFEST assay stimulated PBMC with viral peptide pools and then used TCR sequencing to identify antigen-specific CD4+ T cell clonotypes by expansion. After approximately 11 days of culture, CD4+ T cells were isolated with the EasySep CD4+ T cell isolation kit. Each participant got two doses of an mRNA SARS-CoV-2 vaccine, either BNT162b2 or mRNA-1273. The absence of prior SARS-CoV-2 infection in healthy vaccine recipients was confirmed by negative nucleocapsid antibodies before and after vaccination. Approximately 2 million PBMC per well were cultured in IMDM with roughly 5% human AB serum, 8.5 to 10 IU/ml IL-2 and gentamicin, plus 10 ug/ml peptides. On days 3 and 7, half of the culture medium was replaced with fresh IL-2-containing medium. Unless noted otherwise, every peptide stimulation condition was cultured in triplicate wells. Using Ficoll-Paque Plus gradient centrifugation, PBMC were separated from whole blood and then either used fresh or cryopreserved at -140C. The spike proteins of SARS-CoV-2 and of the common cold coronaviruses HCoV-NL63, HCoV-OC43 and HCoV-229E were spanned by overlapping peptide pools. The QIAamp micro DNA kit was used to extract genomic DNA from the cultured CD4+ T cells.

The germline V gene provides CDR1 SQVTM and CDR2 ANQGSEA. The CDR3 has 12 amino acids, counting the end cysteine and phenylalanine. The entry retains the CDR3 DNA only, 36 bases that are in frame from base 1. Unmatched junction bases come to 3, with V trimmed by 7 bases and J by 1 base. This receptor was identified in a human donor who received a COVID-19 vaccine. The V and J segments used are TRBV29-1 and TRBJ2-7, with 8 bases in between that match TRBD1. The sequenced sample was CD4+ T cells from PBMCs cultured with HCoV-NL63 spike peptides, obtained after COVID-19 vaccination. In light of the paper, this sample's cell subset or site label describes: HCoV-NL63 spike overlapping peptide pool stimulation. This receptor carries the CDR3 CSAGTGSYEQYF. The nucleotides are TGCAGCGCGGGGACAGGATCCTACGAGCAGTACTTC.